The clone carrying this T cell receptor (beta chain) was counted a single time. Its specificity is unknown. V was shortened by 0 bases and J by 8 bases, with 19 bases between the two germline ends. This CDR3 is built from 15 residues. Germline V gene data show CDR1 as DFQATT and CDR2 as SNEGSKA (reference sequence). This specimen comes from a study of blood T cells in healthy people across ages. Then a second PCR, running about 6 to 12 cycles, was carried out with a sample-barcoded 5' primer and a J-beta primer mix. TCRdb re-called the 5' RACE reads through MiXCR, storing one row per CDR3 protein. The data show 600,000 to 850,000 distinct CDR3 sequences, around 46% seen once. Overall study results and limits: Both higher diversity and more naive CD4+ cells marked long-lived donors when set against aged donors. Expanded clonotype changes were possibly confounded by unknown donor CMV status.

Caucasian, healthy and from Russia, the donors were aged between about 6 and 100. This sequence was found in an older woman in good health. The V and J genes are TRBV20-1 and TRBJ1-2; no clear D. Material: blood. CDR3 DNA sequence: TGCAGTGCTAGAGATCGGGTCAGGAGGATTAAGGGCTACACCTTC. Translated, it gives CSARDRVRRIKGYTF.